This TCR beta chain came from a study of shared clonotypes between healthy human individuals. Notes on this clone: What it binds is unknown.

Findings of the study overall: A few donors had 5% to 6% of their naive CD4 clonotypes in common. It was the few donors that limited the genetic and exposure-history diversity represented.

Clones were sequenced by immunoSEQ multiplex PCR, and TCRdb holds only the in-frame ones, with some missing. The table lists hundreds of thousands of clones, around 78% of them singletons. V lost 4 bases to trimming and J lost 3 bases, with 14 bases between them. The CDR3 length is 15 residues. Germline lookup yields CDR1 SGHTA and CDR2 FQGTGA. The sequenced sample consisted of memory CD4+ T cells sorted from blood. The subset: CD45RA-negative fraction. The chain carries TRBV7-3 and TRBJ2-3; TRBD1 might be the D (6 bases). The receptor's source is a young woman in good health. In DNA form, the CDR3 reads TGTGCCAGCAGCTCCCCAGGGGAGTCTACAGATACGCAGTATTTT. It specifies CASSSPGESTDTQYF.